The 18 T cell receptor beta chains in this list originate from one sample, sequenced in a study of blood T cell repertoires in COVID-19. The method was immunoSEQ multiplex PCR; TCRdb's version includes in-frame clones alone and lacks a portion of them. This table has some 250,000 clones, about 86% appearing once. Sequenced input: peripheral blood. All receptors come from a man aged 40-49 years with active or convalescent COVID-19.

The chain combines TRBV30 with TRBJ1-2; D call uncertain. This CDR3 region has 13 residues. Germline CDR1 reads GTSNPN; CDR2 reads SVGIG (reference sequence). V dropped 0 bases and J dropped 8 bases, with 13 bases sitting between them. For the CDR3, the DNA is TGTGCCTGGAGTGTATATGGGGAGCAGGGCTACACCTTC. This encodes CAWSVYGEQGYTF.

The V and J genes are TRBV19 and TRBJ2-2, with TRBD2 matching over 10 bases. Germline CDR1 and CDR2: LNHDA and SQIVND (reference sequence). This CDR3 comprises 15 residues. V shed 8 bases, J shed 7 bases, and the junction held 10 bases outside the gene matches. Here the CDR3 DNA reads TGTGCCAGTGGAGAACTAGCGGGGAAAATCGGGGAGCTGTTTTTT. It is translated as CASGELAGKIGELFF.

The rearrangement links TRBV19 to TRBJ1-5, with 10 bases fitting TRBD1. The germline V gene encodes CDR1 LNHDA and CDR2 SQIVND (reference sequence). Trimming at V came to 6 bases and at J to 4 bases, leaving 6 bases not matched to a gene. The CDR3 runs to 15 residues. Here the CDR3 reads CASRGTGAPNQPQHF. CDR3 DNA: TGTGCCAGTAGGGGGACAGGGGCCCCAAATCAGCCCCAGCATTTT.

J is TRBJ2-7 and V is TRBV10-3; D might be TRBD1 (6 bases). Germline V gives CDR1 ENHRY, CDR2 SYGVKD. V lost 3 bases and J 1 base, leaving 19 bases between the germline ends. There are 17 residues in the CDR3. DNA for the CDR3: TGTGCCATCAGTGATTCCCCCATCCGGACAGATTCCTACGAGCAGTACTTC. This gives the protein CAISDSPIRTDSYEQYF.

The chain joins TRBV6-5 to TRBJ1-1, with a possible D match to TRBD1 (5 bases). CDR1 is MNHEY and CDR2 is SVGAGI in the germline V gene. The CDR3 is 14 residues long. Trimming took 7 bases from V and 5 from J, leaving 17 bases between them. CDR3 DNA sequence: TGTGCCAGCATCGGGGACGGGGGTCGGACTGAAGCTTTCTTT. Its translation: CASIGDGGRTEAFF.

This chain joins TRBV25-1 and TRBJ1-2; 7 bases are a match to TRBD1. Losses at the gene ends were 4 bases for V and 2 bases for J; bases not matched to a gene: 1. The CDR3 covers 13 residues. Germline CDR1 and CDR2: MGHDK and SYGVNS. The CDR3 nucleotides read TGTGCCAGCAGTGCGACAGGGAACTATGGCTACACCTTC. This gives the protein CASSATGNYGYTF.

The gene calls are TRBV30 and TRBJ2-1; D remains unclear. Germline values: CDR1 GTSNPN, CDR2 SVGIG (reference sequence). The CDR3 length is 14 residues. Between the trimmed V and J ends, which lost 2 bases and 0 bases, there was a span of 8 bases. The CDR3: CAWSMSSSYNEQFF. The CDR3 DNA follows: TGTGCCTGGAGTATGTCTAGCTCCTACAATGAGCAGTTCTTC.

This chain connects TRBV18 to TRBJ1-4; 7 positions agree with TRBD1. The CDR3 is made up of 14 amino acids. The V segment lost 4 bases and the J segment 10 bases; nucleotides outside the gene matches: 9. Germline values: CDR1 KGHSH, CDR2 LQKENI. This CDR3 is CASSQGTEGGKLFF. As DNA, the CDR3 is TGTGCCAGCTCACAAGGGACAGAAGGGGGAAAACTGTTTTTT.

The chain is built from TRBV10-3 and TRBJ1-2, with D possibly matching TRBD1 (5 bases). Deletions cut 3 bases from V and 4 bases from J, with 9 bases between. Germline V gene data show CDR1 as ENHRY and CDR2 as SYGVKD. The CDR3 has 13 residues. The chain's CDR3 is CAISDRAPYGYTF. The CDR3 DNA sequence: TGTGCCATCAGTGACAGGGCCCCCTATGGCTACACCTTC.

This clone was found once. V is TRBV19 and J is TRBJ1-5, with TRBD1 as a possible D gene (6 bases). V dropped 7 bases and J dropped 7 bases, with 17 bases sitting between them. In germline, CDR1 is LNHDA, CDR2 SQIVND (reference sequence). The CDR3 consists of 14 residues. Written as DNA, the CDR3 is TGTGCCAGTATATTCGCAGGGGAGAGACAGCCCCAGCATTTT. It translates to CASIFAGERQPQHF.

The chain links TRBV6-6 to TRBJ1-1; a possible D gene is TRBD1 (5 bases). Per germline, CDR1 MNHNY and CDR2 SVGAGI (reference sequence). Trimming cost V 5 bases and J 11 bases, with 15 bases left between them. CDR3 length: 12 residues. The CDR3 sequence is CASSVGGSSAFF. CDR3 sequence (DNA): TGTGCCAGCAGTGTGGGGGGGTCGTCGGCTTTCTTT.

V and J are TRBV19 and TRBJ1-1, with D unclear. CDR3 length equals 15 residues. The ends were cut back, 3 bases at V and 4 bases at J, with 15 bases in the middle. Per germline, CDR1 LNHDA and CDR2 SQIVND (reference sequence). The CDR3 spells CASSISSLLSTEAFF. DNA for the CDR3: TGTGCCAGTAGTATCTCTAGCCTCCTTTCCACTGAAGCTTTCTTT.

CDR3 DNA sequence: TGTGCCAGCTCACCCGGACAGCCGGCAAACATTCAGTACTTC. Translation: CASSPGQPANIQYF. V usage is TRBV18 and J usage is TRBJ2-4; D is perhaps TRBD1 (6 bases). This CDR3 is built from 14 residues. The germline V gene encodes CDR1 KGHSH and CDR2 LQKENI. Trimming stripped 3 bases from V and 6 bases from J, with 12 bases between.

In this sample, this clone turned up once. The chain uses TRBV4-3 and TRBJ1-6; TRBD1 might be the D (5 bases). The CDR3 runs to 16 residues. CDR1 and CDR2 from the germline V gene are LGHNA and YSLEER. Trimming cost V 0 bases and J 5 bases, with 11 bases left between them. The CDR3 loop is CASSQELTADNSPLHF. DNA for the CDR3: TGCGCCAGCAGCCAAGAATTGACAGCCGATAATTCACCCCTCCACTTT.

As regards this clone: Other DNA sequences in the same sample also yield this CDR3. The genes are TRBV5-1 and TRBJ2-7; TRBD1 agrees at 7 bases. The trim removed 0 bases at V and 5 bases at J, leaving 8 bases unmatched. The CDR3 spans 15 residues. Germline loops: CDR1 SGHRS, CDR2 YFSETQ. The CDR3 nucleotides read TGCGCCAGCAGCTTGGGACAGGGCCCCCTCCACGAGCAGTACTTC. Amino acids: CASSLGQGPLHEQYF.

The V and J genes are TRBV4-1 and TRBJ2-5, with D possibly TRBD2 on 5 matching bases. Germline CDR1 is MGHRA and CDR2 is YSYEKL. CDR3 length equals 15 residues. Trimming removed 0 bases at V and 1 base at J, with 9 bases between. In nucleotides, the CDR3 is TGCGCCAGCAGCCAAGATCGAGGACTCCAAGAGACCCAGTACTTC. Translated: CASSQDRGLQETQYF.

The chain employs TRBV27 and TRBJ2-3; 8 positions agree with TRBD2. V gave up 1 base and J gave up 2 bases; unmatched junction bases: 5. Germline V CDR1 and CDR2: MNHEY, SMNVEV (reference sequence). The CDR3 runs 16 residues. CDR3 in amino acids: CASSLFAGGHTDTQYF. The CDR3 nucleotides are TGTGCCAGCAGTTTATTCGCGGGGGGCCACACAGATACGCAGTATTTT.

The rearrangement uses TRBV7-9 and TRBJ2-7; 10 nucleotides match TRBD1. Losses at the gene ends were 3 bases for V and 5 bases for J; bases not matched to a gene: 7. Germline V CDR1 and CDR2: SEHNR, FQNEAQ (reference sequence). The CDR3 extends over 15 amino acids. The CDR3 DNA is TGTGCCAGCAGCTTCGGGACAGGGGTACTAAACGAGCAGTACTTC. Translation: CASSFGTGVLNEQYF. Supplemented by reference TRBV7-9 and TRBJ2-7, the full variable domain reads DTGVSQNPRHKITKRGQNVTFRCDPISEHNRLYWYRQTLGQGPEFLTYFQNEAQLEKSRLLSDRFSAERPKGSFSTLEIQRTEQGDSAMYLCASSFGTGVLNEQYFGPGTRLTVT.